One and the same sample provided the 13 T cell receptor beta chains below, sequenced in a study of blood T cell repertoires in COVID-19 (dated by TCRdb to 2020 to 2022). The library was prepared using the immunoSEQ multiplex PCR assay. Sourced from immuneACCESS, this table was stored by TCRdb with only in-frame sequences that have V and J called. A share of the clones is absent; for the studies checked, an unresolved V gene accounts for under half, and the remainder has no known explanation. The sample yields approximately 300,000 clones; 75% to 90% were counted once. The top ten constitute 2.2% of the sample. Sequenced input: peripheral blood. The receptors originated from a woman in her forties or fifties who had recovered from COVID-19.

This chain uses TRBV7-9 with TRBJ1-2, with D perhaps TRBD1 (5 bases). Germline CDR1 is SEHNR and CDR2 is FQNEAQ (reference sequence). This CDR3 comprises 15 residues. V was cut by 3 bases and J by 0 bases, with 11 bases left in between. The DNA for the CDR3 is TGTGCCAGCAGCTTCACGGAGGGGACTAACTATGGCTACACCTTC. Its protein is CASSFTEGTNYGYTF.

This clone was picked up a small number of times. The chain links TRBV3-1 (or the pseudogene TRBV3-2) to TRBJ2-7, with a tentative D call TRBD1 (6 bases). The germline V gene has CDR1 LGHDT and CDR2 YNNKEL (reference sequence). This CDR3 is built from 14 residues. Trimming removed 4 bases from V and 4 bases from J, with 14 bases in between. CDR3 amino acids: CASSPPGERYEQYF. DNA of the CDR3: TGTGCCAGCAGCCCACCAGGGGAGCGGTACGAGCAGTACTTC.

This clone was detected only a few times. The CDR3 loop reads CASSVGGASNQPQHF. DNA for the CDR3: TGTGCCAGCAGTGTGGGAGGAGCTAGCAATCAGCCCCAGCATTTT. The chain couples TRBV28 to TRBJ1-5; no clear D gene. Trimming took 5 bases from V and 0 from J, leaving 11 bases between them. Germline V gene data show CDR1 as MDHEN and CDR2 as SYDVKM. The CDR3 has 15 amino acids.

The genes are TRBV5-6 and TRBJ2-7; 8 bases line up with TRBD1. CDR3 length equals 15 residues. Germline V gene data show CDR1 as SGHDT and CDR2 as YYEEEE. The trim removed 4 bases at V and 4 bases at J, leaving 10 bases unmatched. CDR3 sequence: CASSPRTGSSYEQYF. CDR3 sequence (DNA): TGTGCCAGCAGCCCCCGGACAGGGAGTTCGTACGAGCAGTACTTC.

This chain connects TRBV7-2 to TRBJ1-4; D is undetermined. The germline V gene encodes CDR1 SGHTA and CDR2 FQGNSA. The CDR3 spans 15 residues. V lost 5 bases to trimming and J lost 5 bases, with 15 bases between them. CDR3 sequence reads: CASSLRGRANEKLFF. The CDR3 bases are TGTGCCAGCAGCCTTCGTGGGAGGGCGAATGAAAAACTGTTTTTT.

This clone has only a few counts. The gene calls are TRBV29-1 and TRBJ1-1; D gene ambiguous. The CDR3 is 11 residues long. Trimming shortened V by 5 bases and J by 4 bases, and 8 bases separated the two germline ends. Germline CDR1 reads SQVTM; CDR2 reads ANQGSEA. CDR3 nucleotides: TGCAGCGTTATCCCTGTCACTGAAGCTTTCTTT. Protein sequence: CSVIPVTEAFF.

This chain uses TRBV7-3 with TRBJ2-7; TRBD2 matches 12 bases. V trimming: 5 bases; J trimming: 4 bases; junction bases outside the gene matches: 6. Germline V gene sequence: CDR1 SGHTA, CDR2 FQGTGA. The CDR3 covers 15 residues. Written as DNA, the CDR3 is TGTGCCAGCAGCACACGACTAGCGGGAGTGTACGAGCAGTACTTC. Translating it yields CASSTRLAGVYEQYF.

This clone was seen once. The V gene is TRBV7-2, the J gene TRBJ2-2; 8 nucleotides line up with TRBD2. This CDR3 contains 16 residues. V was clipped by 1 base and J by 4 bases; unmatched bases: 5. Germline CDR1 and CDR2: SGHTA and FQGNSA. DNA of the CDR3: TGTGCCAGCAGCTTAGTAGCGGGACAAATCACCGGGGAGCTGTTTTTT. Translation: CASSLVAGQITGELFF.

Here the CDR3 DNA reads TGTGCCAGCAGGTTTGGCGGAAGCCGAGAGACCCAGTACTTC. Its translation is CASRFGGSRETQYF. The V gene is TRBV6-5, the J gene TRBJ2-5; D gene uncertain. V was clipped by 6 bases and J by 4 bases, with 15 bases between them. The CDR3 has 14 amino acids. Germline-derived CDR1 and CDR2 are MNHEY and SVGAGI.

CDR3: CASSYGLTANTEAFF. Written as DNA, the CDR3 is TGTGCCAGCAGTTACGGATTGACAGCAAACACTGAAGCTTTCTTT. This chain links TRBV6-2 or TRBV6-3 with TRBJ1-1; D is possibly TRBD1 (5 bases). Trimming removed 2 bases at V and 2 bases at J, with 12 bases between. Germline CDR1 MNHEY, CDR2 SVGEGT. The CDR3 has 15 amino acids.

In nucleotides, the CDR3 is TGTGCCAGCAGCTCCCCGGAGAAGCGAGATACGCAGTATTTT. Protein product: CASSSPEKRDTQYF. The rearrangement links TRBV5-4 to TRBJ2-3; D uncertain. The germline V and J ends were trimmed by 3 bases and 5 bases, with 13 bases remaining between them. Germline CDR1 reads SGHNT; CDR2 reads YYREEE (reference sequence). The CDR3 sequence is 14 residues long.

In the case of this clone: A much larger clone differs by one base, so this may be a read error. Other DNA sequences in the same sample also yield this CDR3. V and J are TRBV5-4 and TRBJ1-3; D perhaps matches TRBD1 (5 bases). The CDR3 runs to 14 residues. V lost 0 bases and J 1 base, leaving 5 bases between the germline ends. The germline CDR1 and CDR2 sequences are SGHNT and YYREEE (reference sequence). The CDR3 region has the DNA TGTGCCAGCAGCTTGGCAGGGTCTGGAAACACCATATATTTT. Its protein product is CASSLAGSGNTIYF.

This sequence joins TRBV5-4 and TRBJ2-5; the D gene is possibly TRBD1 (5 bases). V gave up 1 base and J gave up 3 bases, with 7 bases separating them. Germline CDR1 reads SGHNT; CDR2 reads YYREEE (reference sequence). The CDR3 length is 13 residues. The CDR3 is CASSLTREETQYF. Here the CDR3 DNA reads TGTGCCAGCAGCTTGACCAGGGAAGAGACCCAGTACTTC.